This T cell receptor (beta chain) was documented in a study of OX40 agonist ivuxolimab in advanced cancers. At the level of the study: Every patient in dose escalation had hepatocellular carcinoma, melanoma, renal cell or head and neck cancer. Patients were under 90% male with ages roughly 20 to 80, mean roughly 64. Three patients got partial responses; one had hepatocellular carcinoma and two had cutaneous melanoma.

Notes on this clone: What it binds is unknown.

Assay: immunoSEQ multiplex PCR; the TCRdb copy retains only in-frame clones and omits some. The sample yields 50,000 to 70,000 clones, 87% seen once. Findings and caveats of the study: Partial responders at 0.1-3.0 mg/kg had among the lowest clonal expansion.

J gave up 9 bases and V 5 bases, and 14 bases lay outside the gene matches. The germline gives CDR1 SGHTA, CDR2 FQGTGA. This CDR3 contains 16 residues. Sample: CD4+ or CD8+ T cells sorted from blood, taken in a trial of the OX40 agonist ivuxolimab. This sequence was found in an adult with an advanced solid tumor such as melanoma, head and neck, liver or kidney cancer. The genes are TRBV7-3 and TRBJ2-1, with 9 bases that match TRBD1. CDR3 amino acids: CASSRSGQGREGEQFF. CDR3 coding DNA: TGTGCCAGCAGCCGAAGCGGACAGGGGAGGGAGGGTGAGCAGTTCTTC.